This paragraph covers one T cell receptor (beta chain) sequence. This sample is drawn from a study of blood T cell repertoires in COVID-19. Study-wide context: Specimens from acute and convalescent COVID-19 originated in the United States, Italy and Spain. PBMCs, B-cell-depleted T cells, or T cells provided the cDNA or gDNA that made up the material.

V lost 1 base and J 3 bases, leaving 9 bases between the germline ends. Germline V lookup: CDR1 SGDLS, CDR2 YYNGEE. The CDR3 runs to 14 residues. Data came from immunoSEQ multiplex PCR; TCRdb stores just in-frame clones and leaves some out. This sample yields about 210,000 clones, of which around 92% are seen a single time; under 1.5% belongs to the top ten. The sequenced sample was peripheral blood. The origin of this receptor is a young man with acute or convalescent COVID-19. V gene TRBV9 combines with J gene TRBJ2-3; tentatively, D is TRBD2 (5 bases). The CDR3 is CASSVRPGTDTQYF. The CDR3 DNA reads TGTGCCAGCAGCGTACGGCCGGGAACAGATACGCAGTATTTT. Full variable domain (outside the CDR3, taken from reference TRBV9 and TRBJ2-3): DSGVTQTPKHLITATGQRVTLRCSPRSGDLSVYWYQQSLDQGLQFLIQYYNGEERAKGNILERFSAQQFPDLHSELNLSSLELGDSALYFCASSVRPGTDTQYFGPGTRLTVL.